These 28 T cell receptor beta chains were all obtained from the same sample, sequenced in a study of breast tumors, draining lymph nodes, adjacent tissues. The lymph nodes were axillary draining lymph nodes from breast cancer patients. TCRdb processed the multiplex PCR reads anew with MiXCR; each CDR3 protein has one entry. The sample consists of about 230,000 distinct CDR3 sequences, approximately 29% of them appearing once. Sequenced: axillary lymph node tissue. The source of these receptors is a female donor with breast cancer. Some clones in this sample may be carry-over from other donors' samples.

This clonotype was seen ten or more times. The chain links TRBV20-1 to TRBJ1-1, with D perhaps matching TRBD1 (6 bases). Germline V gene lookup returns CDR1 DFQATT and CDR2 SNEGSKA (reference sequence). The V and J ends lost 4 bases and 1 base respectively, with 10 bases between them. The CDR3 consists of 13 residues. CDR3: CSAITGWNTEAFF. The CDR3, as DNA: TGCAGTGCTATTACAGGGTGGAACACTGAAGCTTTCTTT.

This clonotype was found a few times. Because it lacks the conserved phenylalanine or tryptophan at the end, this CDR3 is likely a read error. The genes are TRBV14 and TRBJ1-2, with D maybe TRBD1 (5 bases). V lost 0 bases and J lost 8, with 10 bases in between. This CDR3 is 13 amino acids long. Looked up from germline, CDR1 is SGHDN and CDR2 is FVKESK. The DNA for the CDR3 is TGTGCCAGCAGCCAAGATTGGGGGGGAGGCTACACCTCC. Protein: CASSQDWGGGYTS.

This clonotype appeared once. This chain uses TRBV6-6 with TRBJ2-2; TRBD2 matches at 8 bases. V was clipped by 4 bases and J by 5 bases; unmatched bases: 6. The V gene's germline CDR1 is MNHNY and CDR2 SVGAGI (reference sequence). The CDR3 spans 15 residues. The CDR3 DNA is TGTGCCAGCAGTTCCCGACTAGCGCCGACCGGGGAGCTGTTTTTT. This encodes CASSSRLAPTGELFF.

This clonotype was recorded many times. Sequence at one end of the junction differs from germline and may be a read error. The chain couples TRBV20-1 to TRBJ2-3; TRBD1 aligns across 8 bases. The CDR3 is made up of 15 amino acids. CDR1 and CDR2 (germline): DFQATT, SNEGSKA (reference sequence). The CDR3 nucleotides read TGCAGTGCTAGAGATCCCAGGGGGCAGAGAGATACGCGGTATTTT. This codes for CSARDPRGQRDTRYF.

This clonotype was seen many times. This sequence joins TRBV20-1 and TRBJ2-1, with TRBD1 matching 7 bases. Germline V lookup: CDR1 DFQATT, CDR2 SNEGSKA (reference sequence). CDR3 length equals 13 residues. V was clipped by 6 bases and J by 2 bases; unmatched bases: 4. CDR3 coding DNA: TGCAGTGCCTTGCAGGGGGCCTACAATGAGCAGTTCTTC. This gives the protein CSALQGAYNEQFF.

This clonotype was counted ten times or more. The chain combines TRBV7-2 with TRBJ2-1, with a tentative D call TRBD2 (6 bases). Germline assignment: CDR1 SGHTA and CDR2 FQGNSA. The CDR3 loop spans 15 amino acids. Trimming removed 8 bases at V and 0 bases at J, with 14 bases between. CDR3 bases: TGTGCCAGCTGGCCGGGGGTAAGCTCCTACAATGAGCAGTTCTTC. It encodes CASWPGVSSYNEQFF.

This clonotype was found many times. The chain joins TRBV7-8 to TRBJ1-2, with D tentatively TRBD1 (5 bases). The CDR3 is made up of 14 amino acids. The V gene's germline CDR1 is SGHVS and CDR2 FQNEAQ. V was clipped by 7 bases and J by 7 bases, with 19 bases between them. As DNA, the CDR3 is TGTGCCAGCACACTACGGAAAGCCGACAGTGGCTACACCTTC. It codes for CASTLRKADSGYTF.

V and J are TRBV7-2 and TRBJ2-7; tentatively, D is TRBD1 (7 bases). Germline lookup yields CDR1 SGHTA and CDR2 FQGNSA. The CDR3 is 13 amino acids. Trimming took 5 bases from V and 7 from J, leaving 15 bases between them. This chain's CDR3 is CASSLRGRQEQYF. Written as DNA, the CDR3 is TGTGCCAGCAGCCTCAGGGGGAGGCAGGAGCAGTACTTC.

This clonotype was seen ten or more times. The genes are TRBV3-1 and TRBJ2-7; 9 bases are shared with TRBD1. The CDR3 is 15 amino acids. Losses at the gene ends were 3 bases for V and 2 bases for J; bases not matched to a gene: 5. Germline V gives CDR1 LGHDT, CDR2 YNNKEL (reference sequence). This CDR3 is CASSQTGQGPYEQYF. The DNA of the CDR3 is TGTGCCAGCAGCCAGACGGGACAGGGACCCTACGAGCAGTACTTC.

The sample holds many counts of this clonotype. The chain links TRBV27 to TRBJ1-2; TRBD1 is a possible D gene (5 bases). CDR1 is MNHEY, CDR2 SMNVEV, per germline (reference sequence). The germline V and J ends were trimmed by 6 bases and 8 bases, with 16 bases remaining between them. The CDR3 has 13 residues. The CDR3 reads CASSLSGARGYTF. CDR3 DNA sequence: TGTGCCAGCAGCTTGTCTGGGGCAAGAGGCTACACCTTC.

The chain combines TRBV27 with TRBJ2-5, with D possibly being TRBD2 (5 bases). Trimming cost V 5 bases and J 5 bases, with 15 bases left between them. Germline V gives CDR1 MNHEY, CDR2 SMNVEV (reference sequence). This CDR3 is 14 amino acids long. The CDR3 loop reads CASSPPLDRETQYF. CDR3 nucleotides: TGTGCCAGCAGTCCCCCACTAGATAGGGAGACCCAGTACTTC.

CDR3 in DNA: TGCAGTGCCGACCTCGGGGGAGCGGGAGGACCCACAGATACGCAGTATTTT. This codes for CSADLGGAGGPTDTQYF. The rearrangement joins TRBV20-1 to TRBJ2-3; 9 bases align to TRBD2. V trimming: 6 bases; J trimming: 2 bases; junction bases outside the gene matches: 15. Germline loops: CDR1 DFQATT, CDR2 SNEGSKA (reference sequence). The CDR3 spans 17 residues.

This clonotype was recorded once. This chain joins TRBV20-1 and TRBJ1-4; 7 bases are a match to TRBD1. With 6 bases clipped from V and 2 bases from J, the junction kept 9 bases outside the gene matches. This CDR3 region has 15 residues. Germline V gene sequence: CDR1 DFQATT, CDR2 SNEGSKA (reference sequence). The CDR3 sequence is CSASTPGGTNEKLFF. Here the CDR3 DNA reads TGCAGTGCCAGCACCCCAGGGGGTACTAATGAAAAACTGTTTTTT.

The gene calls are TRBV27 and TRBJ2-3; maybe TRBD1 (5 bases). Trimming cost V 8 bases and J 0 bases, with 15 bases left between them. Germline V gene data show CDR1 as MNHEY and CDR2 as SMNVEV (reference sequence). The CDR3 length is 15 residues. CDR3 protein: CASCPRKGSTDTQYF. The CDR3 DNA sequence: TGTGCCAGCTGCCCCCGCAAGGGGAGCACAGATACGCAGTATTTT.

This clonotype was picked up many times. The chain combines TRBV20-1 with TRBJ1-2, with 7 nucleotides matching TRBD1. The CDR3 has 11 residues. The V gene end was trimmed by 6 bases and the J gene end by 5 bases; junction bases not matched to a gene: 3. The V gene's germline CDR1 is DFQATT and CDR2 SNEGSKA (reference sequence). CDR3 sequence (DNA): TGCAGTGCGGAGGGACAGTATGGCTACACCTTC. Protein: CSAEGQYGYTF.

This chain connects TRBV25-1 to TRBJ2-1; tentative D call: TRBD2 (6 bases). The germline CDR1 and CDR2 sequences are MGHDK and SYGVNS. This CDR3 is 15 amino acids long. Trimming left V 4 bases short and J 5 bases short, with 15 bases between. This CDR3 reads CASSANERRDNEQFF. CDR3 in DNA: TGTGCCAGCAGTGCCAATGAGCGGAGGGACAATGAGCAGTTCTTC. Together with reference TRBV25-1 and TRBJ2-1, the CDR3 gives the full variable domain: EADIYQTPRYLVIGTGKKITLECSQTMGHDKMYWYQQDPGMELHLIHYSYGVNSTEKGDLSSESTVSRIRTEHFPLTLESARPSHTSQYLCASSANERRDNEQFFGPGTRLTVL.

V is TRBV20-1 and J is TRBJ1-1; 8 bases map to TRBD1. Germline CDR1 is DFQATT and CDR2 is SNEGSKA (reference sequence). The CDR3 length is 13 residues. V was pared by 6 bases and J by 1 base, with 4 bases of the junction left unmatched. CDR3 in DNA: TGCAGTGCAACAGGGGGTGGGAACACTGAAGCTTTCTTT. This gives the protein CSATGGGNTEAFF.

In regard to this clonotype: A much larger clone lies one base from this, so it may be a read error. This rearrangement joins TRBV6-1 to TRBJ2-7; 8 nucleotides align to TRBD2. Germline loops: CDR1 MNHNS, CDR2 SASEGT. The CDR3 runs 15 residues. The V and J ends lost 5 bases and 0 bases, in that order; junction bases with no gene match: 6. The chain's CDR3 is CASSLLADSSYEQYF. Here the CDR3 DNA reads TGTGCCAGCAGTCTACTAGCGGATAGCTCCTACGAGCAGTACTTC.

This clonotype was counted a single time. The final CDR3 position lacks the conserved phenylalanine or tryptophan, pointing to a likely read error. The J gene is TRBJ2-2, the V gene TRBV30; D may be TRBD2 (6 bases). This CDR3 contains 12 residues. CDR1 GTSNPN and CDR2 SVGIG come from the germline V gene (reference sequence). The DNA of the CDR3 is TGCGCCTGGAGTCCGTCCACCGGGGGGCTGTTTTCT. It codes for CAWSPSTGGLFS.

As concerns this clonotype: A read error may explain this, as a much larger clone is one base away. The chain employs TRBV11-2 and TRBJ2-7; D unclear. Between the trimmed V and J ends, which lost 0 bases and 7 bases, there was a span of 10 bases. The CDR3 contains 13 residues. The germline gives CDR1 SGHAT, CDR2 FQNNGV. DNA of the CDR3: TGTGCCAGCAGCTTAGATCTAGTGGCGGAGCAGTACTTC. Its translation: CASSLDLVAEQYF.

This clonotype came up many times. J is TRBJ2-1 and V is TRBV15, with 7 bases that match TRBD1. The CDR3 consists of 17 residues. V gave up 5 bases and J gave up 11 bases; unmatched junction bases: 21. Germline V CDR1 and CDR2: LNHNV, YYDKDF (reference sequence). CDR3 amino acids: CATSPRLQGTSSTQQFF. CDR3 DNA sequence: TGTGCCACCAGCCCCCGCCTACAGGGGACCTCCTCCACACAGCAGTTCTTC.

The table lists this clonotype with a few counts. The V gene is TRBV2, the J gene TRBJ1-1, with unresolved D. Trimming left V 3 bases short and J 8 bases short, with 16 bases between. This CDR3 is built from 14 residues. CDR1 is SNHLY and CDR2 is FYNNEI in the germline V gene. The CDR3 nucleotides are TGTGCCAGCAGTGAGGAGTTTGGGCGAGGGGAAGCTTTCTTT. It specifies CASSEEFGRGEAFF.

This clonotype was recorded many times. The rearrangement links TRBV7-2 to TRBJ2-5; either TRBD1 or TRBD2 may supply D (5 bases each). Germline V CDR1 and CDR2: SGHTA, FQGNSA. This CDR3 region has 16 residues. V dropped 3 bases and J dropped 2 bases, with 16 bases sitting between them. The chain's CDR3 is CASSFAPSWGQETQYF. The CDR3 coding sequence is TGTGCCAGCAGCTTTGCGCCTTCTTGGGGGCAAGAGACCCAGTACTTC.

The chain is built from TRBV24-1 and TRBJ1-5, with TRBD1 identical over 7 bases. Germline CDR1 reads KGHDR; CDR2 reads SFDVKD. The length of the CDR3 is 12 residues. Trimming removed 11 bases from V and 6 bases from J; junction bases left unmatched: 6. The DNA of the CDR3 is TGTGCCAGCGGGCCAGGGGGTCAGCCCCAGCATTTT. Amino acid sequence: CASGPGGQPQHF.

In this sample, this clonotype turned up many times. The rearrangement uses TRBV5-1 and TRBJ2-1; 10 nucleotides line up with TRBD2. CDR1 SGHRS and CDR2 YFSETQ come from the germline V gene. The CDR3 consists of 20 residues. The ends lost 4 bases at V and 6 bases at J; junction bases unmatched: 22. Here the CDR3 DNA reads TGCGCCAGCAGCAGCTTAGCGGGAGGAGGAGGGGGGGGATTTGGCAATGAGCAGTTCTTC. It is translated as CASSSLAGGGGGGFGNEQFF.

The chain has TRBV5-1 and TRBJ1-6; no definite D call. This CDR3 is 13 amino acids long. V lost 0 bases and J lost 12, with 10 bases in between. Germline values: CDR1 SGHRS, CDR2 YFSETQ. The CDR3 protein is CASSLGKEIPLHF. CDR3 sequence (DNA): TGCGCCAGCAGCTTGGGAAAGGAGATACCCCTCCACTTT.

V usage is TRBV5-8 and J usage is TRBJ2-3; D is tentatively TRBD1 or TRBD2 (8 bases each). Between the trimmed V and J ends, which lost 5 bases and 4 bases, there was a span of 23 bases. There are 17 residues in the CDR3. In germline, CDR1 is SGHTS, CDR2 YDEGEE. The chain's CDR3 is CASSPGGTGLGADTQYF. CDR3 DNA: TGTGCCAGCAGTCCGGGGGGGACAGGACTGGGAGCAGATACGCAGTATTTT.

In this sample, this clonotype turned up many times. V gene TRBV10-3 combines with J gene TRBJ1-4, with D unresolved. The V end lost 10 bases, the J end lost 0 bases, and 15 bases lay between the germline ends. The germline V gene has CDR1 ENHRY and CDR2 SYGVKD. The CDR3 consists of 15 residues. The CDR3: CATRRTEATNEKLFF. CDR3 coding DNA: TGTGCCACACGACGGACGGAAGCAACTAATGAAAAACTGTTTTTT.